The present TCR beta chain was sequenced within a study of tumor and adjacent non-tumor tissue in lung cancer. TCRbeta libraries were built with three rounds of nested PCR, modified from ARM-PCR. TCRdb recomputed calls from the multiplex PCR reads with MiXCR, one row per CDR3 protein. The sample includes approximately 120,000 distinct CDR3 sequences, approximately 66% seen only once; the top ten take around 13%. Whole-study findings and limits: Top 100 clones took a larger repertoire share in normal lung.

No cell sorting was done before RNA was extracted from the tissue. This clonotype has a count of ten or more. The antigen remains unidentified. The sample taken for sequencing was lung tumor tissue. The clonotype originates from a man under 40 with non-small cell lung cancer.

The CDR3 coding sequence is TGTGCTAGTGGCCTTCGCGGGGAGCAGTACTTC. Translated: CASGLRGEQYF. The J gene is TRBJ2-7, the V gene TRBV12-5; a weak D match, TRBD2 (5 bases). CDR1 and CDR2 (germline): LGHNT, FRNRAP. The V gene lost 6 bases and the J gene lost 7 bases, with 10 bases spanning the gap. The CDR3 contains 11 residues.